Presented here are 13 T cell receptor beta chains from one specimen sequenced in a study of T cells after yellow fever vaccination. TCRdb reprocessed the 5' RACE reads via MiXCR and lists one record per CDR3 protein. Of hundreds of thousands of distinct CDR3 sequences in the sample, approximately 13% were seen once. Specimen: PBMCs, collected on the day of the yellow fever booster vaccination. The origin of the receptors is a man aged 25-45 years who received the YFV17D yellow fever vaccine.

The chain links TRBV29-1 to TRBJ2-3, with 11 bases fitting TRBD2. The CDR3 extends over 14 amino acids. Looked up from germline, CDR1 is SQVTM and CDR2 is ANQGSEA. After removal of 6 bases from V and 7 bases from J, the junction contained 9 bases not matched to a gene. The CDR3 spells CSVLGLAEPNTQYF. In DNA form, the CDR3 reads TGCAGCGTCCTGGGACTAGCGGAGCCTAATACGCAGTATTTT.

This clonotype was observed a handful of times. The chain recombines TRBV7-9 with TRBJ2-1; TRBD2 agrees at 15 bases. Germline CDR1 is SEHNR and CDR2 is FQNEAQ (reference sequence). J was trimmed by 7 bases and V by 4 bases; bases with no gene match: 8. The CDR3 extends over 17 amino acids. The CDR3 loop reads CASSSGLAGGSLNEQFF. Here the CDR3 DNA reads TGTGCCAGCAGCTCCGGACTAGCGGGAGGGTCGTTAAATGAGCAGTTCTTC.

This chain connects TRBV7-9 to TRBJ2-4, with unresolved D. Trimming took 4 bases from V and 0 from J, leaving 10 bases between them. The germline CDR1 and CDR2 sequences are SEHNR and FQNEAQ (reference sequence). The CDR3 runs 15 residues. Written as DNA, the CDR3 is TGTGCCAGCAGCTCCCTGGATCTAGCCAAAAACATTCAGTACTTC. Amino acid sequence: CASSSLDLAKNIQYF.

This clonotype was detected a few times. The chain carries TRBV28 and TRBJ2-1; 7 bases fit TRBD1. From germline, CDR1 is MDHEN and CDR2 SYDVKM. With V trimmed by 5 bases and J by 7 bases, 11 bases remained unmatched. There are 15 residues in the CDR3. The CDR3 nucleotides read TGTGCCAGCAGTGGGGGACAGACAATGAGAAATGAGCAGTTCTTC. Translation gives CASSGGQTMRNEQFF.

This clonotype was seen only a few times. The V call is TRBV5-1, the J call TRBJ2-1, with 7 bases identical to TRBD2. Germline assignment: CDR1 SGHRS and CDR2 YFSETQ. The CDR3 has 13 amino acids. Trimming at V came to 0 bases and at J to 9 bases, leaving 3 bases not matched to a gene. CDR3 coding DNA: TGCGCCAGCAGCTTGGAACTAGCGAGTGAGCAGTTCTTC. Amino acids: CASSLELASEQFF.

This clonotype was seen more than once but under ten times. This rearrangement joins TRBV20-1 to TRBJ2-2; no clear D gene. V lost 6 bases and J 0 bases, leaving 11 bases between the germline ends. Germline V gives CDR1 DFQATT, CDR2 SNEGSKA (reference sequence). There are 14 residues in the CDR3. The CDR3, as DNA: TGCAGTGCCGTGAGCAATTCGAACACCGGGGAGCTGTTTTTT. It encodes CSAVSNSNTGELFF.

The chain has TRBV10-3 and TRBJ2-5; maybe TRBD2 (6 bases). CDR3 size: 14 residues. Germline CDR1 ENHRY, CDR2 SYGVKD. Between the trimmed V and J ends, which lost 6 bases and 3 bases, there was a span of 14 bases. CDR3 nucleotide sequence: TGTGCCATCAGCCCACTAGGCGGGGAAGAGACCCAGTACTTC. It specifies CAISPLGGEETQYF.

This clonotype occurred many times. The rearrangement uses TRBV20-1 and TRBJ2-1; D possibly corresponds to TRBD2 (5 bases). Trimming took 7 bases from V and 4 from J, leaving 8 bases between them. The CDR3 has 11 residues. Germline V CDR1 and CDR2: DFQATT, SNEGSKA (reference sequence). CDR3 nucleotides: TGCAGTGGGAAGCGGTACAATGAGCAGTTCTTC. This encodes CSGKRYNEQFF.

The rearrangement joins TRBV28 to TRBJ2-7; 13 nucleotides align to TRBD2. J was trimmed by 7 bases and V by 2 bases; bases with no gene match: 8. The CDR3 length is 16 residues. Germline lookup yields CDR1 MDHEN and CDR2 SYDVKM. CDR3: CASSLRTSGRAREQYF. CDR3 nucleotides: TGTGCCAGCAGTTTACGAACTAGCGGGAGGGCAAGAGAGCAGTACTTC.

This clonotype was picked up a small number of times. V gene TRBV20-1 combines with J gene TRBJ2-6; D gene uncertain. Trimming stripped 0 bases from V and 0 bases from J, with 6 bases between. Looked up from germline, CDR1 is DFQATT and CDR2 is SNEGSKA (reference sequence). CDR3 size: 15 residues. The CDR3 loop reads CSARDQSSGANVLTF. The CDR3 nucleotides are TGCAGTGCTAGAGATCAGAGCTCTGGGGCCAACGTCCTGACTTTC.

The V call is TRBV7-2, the J call TRBJ2-1; D is perhaps TRBD2 (5 bases). The germline V and J ends were trimmed by 4 bases and 0 bases, with 10 bases remaining between them. CDR3 length: 15 residues. From germline, CDR1 is SGHTA and CDR2 FQGNSA. CDR3 amino acids: CASSSRGPSYNEQFF. The CDR3 DNA reads as TGTGCCAGCAGCTCCCGGGGTCCCTCCTACAATGAGCAGTTCTTC.

The rearrangement joins TRBV12-3 or TRBV12-4 to TRBJ2-7, with D possibly being TRBD1 or TRBD2 (5 bases each). The germline V and J ends were trimmed by 3 bases and 2 bases, with 11 bases remaining between them. The CDR3 sequence is 14 residues long. This chain's CDR3 is CASSLAPGPYEQYF. For the CDR3, the DNA is TGTGCCAGCAGTTTGGCACCGGGGCCCTACGAGCAGTACTTC.

The sample holds a few counts of this clonotype. The J gene is TRBJ2-7, the V gene TRBV6-2 or TRBV6-3; D is undetermined. The CDR3 consists of 14 residues. CDR1 is MNHEY and CDR2 is SVGEGT in the germline V gene. Between the trimmed V and J ends, which lost 1 base and 3 bases, there was a span of 10 bases. CDR3: CASSYFRSYYEQYF. In nucleotides, the CDR3 is TGTGCCAGCAGTTACTTTAGATCCTACTACGAGCAGTACTTC.